The entry below gives a single T cell receptor beta chain sequence along with its context. Under the authors' procedure: Using reference gene primer amplification, nucleated cell counts were estimated. TCRdb's table, derived via immunoSEQ multiplex PCR, lists solely in-frame clones and lacks some. That table gives V, J and clone size, and the DNA gave D and trimming. This table holds some 220,000 clones, about 81% found once. J gave up 5 bases and V 1 base, and 4 bases lay outside the gene matches. The CDR3 has 15 residues. CDR1 is SGHRS and CDR2 is YFSETQ in the germline V gene. The data stem from a study of blood T cell repertoires in COVID-19.

Sequenced: peripheral blood. The source of this sequence is a woman aged 70-85 years with COVID-19, enrolled during active disease. This rearrangement joins TRBV5-1 to TRBJ1-3, with 9 nucleotides matching TRBD1. CDR3 nucleotide sequence: TGCGCCAGCAGCTTGACCGGACAGGGGAGAAACACCATATATTTT. This encodes CASSLTGQGRNTIYF.